These 30 T cell receptor beta chains share one sample of origin, sequenced in a study of OX40 agonist ivuxolimab in advanced cancers. Generated by immunoSEQ multiplex PCR, the TCRdb table keeps only in-frame clones and is missing some. In the table there are 80,000 or so clones, around nine tenths of which are singletons. The sequenced sample was CD4+ or CD8+ T cells sorted from blood, obtained in a trial of the OX40 agonist ivuxolimab. Every receptor here comes from an adult with an advanced solid tumor such as melanoma, head and neck, liver or kidney cancer.

The chain joins TRBV18 to TRBJ2-2; the D gene is possibly TRBD1 (6 bases). CDR1 and CDR2 (germline): KGHSH, LQKENI. The CDR3 has 14 amino acids. Trimming took 6 bases from V and 0 from J, leaving 8 bases between them. The CDR3 coding sequence is TGTGCCAGCTCCACAGGGACGAACACCGGGGAGCTGTTTTTT. It is translated as CASSTGTNTGELFF.

V usage is TRBV19 and J usage is TRBJ1-1; 8 bases map to TRBD1. Trimming cost V 2 bases and J 4 bases; bases outside gene matches: 6. Germline values: CDR1 LNHDA, CDR2 SQIVND (reference sequence). The CDR3 contains 15 residues. CDR3 bases: TGTGCCAGTAGTATAACAGGGGGAGTTTTCACTGAAGCTTTCTTT. Its protein product is CASSITGGVFTEAFF.

This chain joins TRBV20-1 and TRBJ2-3; D call uncertain. CDR3 length: 11 residues. V was pared by 2 bases and J by 6 bases, with 6 bases between. Germline assignment: CDR1 DFQATT and CDR2 SNEGSKA (reference sequence). CDR3 in amino acids: CSARPLDTQYF. CDR3 sequence (DNA): TGCAGTGCTAGACCACTTGATACGCAGTATTTT.

The rearrangement joins TRBV30 to TRBJ1-1; TRBD1 matches at 12 bases. Germline lookup yields CDR1 GTSNPN and CDR2 SVGIG (reference sequence). V dropped 3 bases and J dropped 5; count of bases not matched to a gene: 4. The length of the CDR3 is 14 residues. The CDR3 DNA sequence: TGTGCCTGGAGGGGACAGGGGGCGGGGACTGAAGCTTTCTTT. Translated: CAWRGQGAGTEAFF.

This clone has a single count. The rearrangement joins TRBV6-5 to TRBJ2-7; D is possibly TRBD1 (5 bases). V lost 6 bases to trimming and J lost 3 bases, with 9 bases between them. The germline gives CDR1 MNHEY, CDR2 SVGAGI. The CDR3 consists of 12 residues. The chain's CDR3 is CASRTDSYEQYF. The CDR3 DNA reads TGTGCCAGCAGGACCGACAGCTACGAGCAGTACTTC.

This clone is a singleton in its sample. The rearrangement joins TRBV10-1 to TRBJ2-5, with D possibly being TRBD1 (6 bases). The length of the CDR3 is 12 residues. Trimming stripped 3 bases from V and 4 bases from J, with 6 bases between. Germline V CDR1 and CDR2: WNHNN, SYGVQD (reference sequence). The CDR3, as DNA: TGCGCCAGCAGTGACAGGGGAGAGACCCAGTACTTC. It specifies CASSDRGETQYF.

The chain joins TRBV21-1 to TRBJ2-1. TRBV21-1 is assigned pseudogene status. The CDR3 is made up of 15 amino acids. The CDR3 protein is CASSKGLGDHNEQFF. Here the CDR3 DNA reads TGTGCCAGCAGCAAAGGCCTAGGGGACCACAATGAGCAGTTCTTC.

This clone was observed a single time. The chain recombines TRBV7-2 with TRBJ1-2; 7 bases fit TRBD1. V shed 6 bases, J shed 4 bases, and the junction held 8 bases outside the gene matches. The CDR3 runs 14 residues. Germline CDR1 is SGHTA and CDR2 is FQGNSA. CDR3 protein: CASRAGTESYGYTF. The CDR3 bases are TGTGCCAGCAGGGCCGGGACAGAGAGCTATGGCTACACCTTC. Full variable domain (rest looked up from reference TRBV7-2 and TRBJ1-2): GAGVSQSPSNKVTEKGKDVELRCDPISGHTALYWYRQSLGQGLEFLIYFQGNSAPDKSGLPSDRFSAERTGGSVSTLTIQRTQQEDSAVYLCASRAGTESYGYTFGSGTRLTVV.

The chain employs TRBV6-5 and TRBJ1-4; tentative D call: TRBD1 (5 bases). The CDR3 consists of 12 residues. V lost 8 bases and J 6 bases, leaving 10 bases between the germline ends. Per germline, CDR1 MNHEY and CDR2 SVGAGI. The CDR3 sequence: CASRQGDEKLFF. The CDR3 DNA is TGTGCCAGCCGGCAGGGCGATGAAAAACTGTTTTTT.

Points on this clone: This sample also contains other DNA sequences that code for the same CDR3. This rearrangement joins TRBV27 to TRBJ1-3; the D is unclear. The CDR3 totals 15 residues. The germline V gene encodes CDR1 MNHEY and CDR2 SMNVEV (reference sequence). V dropped 6 bases and J dropped 0 bases, with 12 bases sitting between them. In nucleotides, the CDR3 is TGTGCCAGCAGAATCGGCTCCAACTCTGGAAACACCATATATTTT. Translation: CASRIGSNSGNTIYF.

The rearrangement uses TRBV28 and TRBJ2-5; weak D call: TRBD2 (6 bases). V was trimmed by 5 bases and J by 14 bases, leaving 15 bases between them. The CDR3 runs to 11 residues. Germline lookup yields CDR1 MDHEN and CDR2 SYDVKM. DNA for the CDR3: TGTGCCAGCAGTCCGGGACTCCATTTCTACTTC. Its protein is CASSPGLHFYF.

The chain carries TRBV9 and TRBJ2-1; 13 nucleotides align to TRBD2. V lost 2 bases to trimming and J lost 7 bases; unmatched junction nucleotides: 9. The CDR3 sequence is 17 residues long. Germline assignment: CDR1 SGDLS and CDR2 YYNGEE. DNA for the CDR3: TGTGCCAGCAGCGTTTTACGGACTAGCGGGGGTCGTAATGAGCAGTTCTTC. As protein: CASSVLRTSGGRNEQFF.

V usage is TRBV30 and J usage is TRBJ2-6; maybe TRBD1 (5 bases). In germline, CDR1 is GTSNPN, CDR2 SVGIG (reference sequence). The CDR3 totals 15 residues. Trimming removed 3 bases at V and 4 bases at J, with 13 bases between. This CDR3 is CAWSSQGTGANVLTF. The CDR3 DNA reads TGTGCCTGGAGCTCCCAGGGAACCGGGGCCAACGTCCTGACTTTC.

The chain couples TRBV28 to TRBJ2-2; weak D call: TRBD2 (6 bases). The length of the CDR3 is 15 residues. V lost 7 bases and J lost 1, with 13 bases in between. CDR1 and CDR2 from the germline V gene are MDHEN and SYDVKM. The CDR3 region is CASISGGGNTGELFF. CDR3 coding DNA: TGTGCCAGCATTAGCGGTGGGGGGAACACCGGGGAGCTGTTTTTT.

This rearrangement joins TRBV11-2 to TRBJ2-7, with D hard to call. Germline assignment: CDR1 SGHAT and CDR2 FQNNGV. V lost 1 base, J lost 3 bases, and 7 bases lay in between. This CDR3 region has 13 residues. The CDR3 DNA sequence: TGTGCCAGCAGCTTAGCCCAATACTACGAGCAGTACTTC. It encodes CASSLAQYYEQYF.

The V gene is TRBV4-2, the J gene TRBJ2-2; a possible D gene is TRBD2 (5 bases). This CDR3 is 15 amino acids long. The V gene lost 0 bases and the J gene lost 4 bases, with 9 bases spanning the gap. CDR1 LGHNA and CDR2 YNFKEQ come from the germline V gene. The CDR3 nucleotides read TGTGCCAGCAGCCAAGATGAGGGCCTCACCGGGGAGCTGTTTTTT. As protein: CASSQDEGLTGELFF.

This rearrangement joins TRBV7-9 to TRBJ1-2; no clear D. V was clipped by 1 base and J by 7 bases, with 7 bases between them. Germline CDR1 is SEHNR and CDR2 is FQNEAQ (reference sequence). The CDR3 sequence is 12 residues long. The CDR3 nucleotides read TGTGCCAGCAGCTTAGTGTCCCTTGGCTACACCTTC. Its protein is CASSLVSLGYTF.

V is TRBV5-4 and J is TRBJ1-1, with D perhaps matching TRBD1 (6 bases). The V end lost 2 bases, the J end lost 3 bases, and 8 bases lay between the germline ends. This CDR3 is built from 13 residues. Per the germline V gene, CDR1 is SGHNT and CDR2 is YYREEE (reference sequence). CDR3 DNA sequence: TGTGCCAGCAGCTTACCAGGGGACACTGAAGCTTTCTTT. This sequence encodes CASSLPGDTEAFF.

V gene TRBV5-4 combines with J gene TRBJ2-2; D unresolved. This CDR3 is built from 11 residues. CDR1 and CDR2 (germline): SGHNT, YYREEE (reference sequence). Deletions cut 0 bases from V and 9 bases from J, with 3 bases between. For the CDR3, the DNA is TGTGCCAGCAGCTTGGGTCGGGAGCTGTTTTTT. Translating it yields CASSLGRELFF. Complete variable domain (other parts from reference TRBV5-4 and TRBJ2-2): ETGVTQSPTHLIKTRGQQVTLRCSSQSGHNTVSWYQQALGQGPQFIFQYYREEENGRGNFPPRFSGLQFPNYSSELNVNALELDDSALYLCASSLGRELFFGEGSRLTVL.

In regard to this clone: In the same sample, other DNA sequences code for this CDR3. The rearrangement joins TRBV6-5 to TRBJ1-1; D remains ambiguous. Germline V CDR1 and CDR2: MNHEY, SVGAGI. V shed 10 bases and J shed 1 base, with 7 bases lying between them. The CDR3 has 11 residues. CDR3 DNA sequence: TGTGCCACCGGACCGAACACTGAAGCTTTCTTT. Its translation is CATGPNTEAFF.

The rearrangement joins TRBV30 to TRBJ2-4; no clear D. This CDR3 has 19 residues. The germline V gene has CDR1 GTSNPN and CDR2 SVGIG (reference sequence). V lost 0 bases, J lost 0 bases, and 21 bases lay in between. In DNA form, the CDR3 reads TGTGCCTGGAGTGTACTCCAATGGCGGACGGTCCTAGCCAAAAACATTCAGTACTTC. Its translation is CAWSVLQWRTVLAKNIQYF.

The V gene is TRBV10-2, the J gene TRBJ1-6; the D is unclear. V was trimmed by 7 bases and J by 9 bases, leaving 19 bases between them. Germline V CDR1 and CDR2: WSHSY, SAAADI. The CDR3 totals 15 residues. The CDR3 is CASKPGGPVGSPLHF. The CDR3 nucleotides are TGCGCCAGCAAGCCGGGAGGTCCGGTTGGTTCACCCCTCCACTTT.

As DNA, the CDR3 is TGTGCCACCGACAGGGGGACCTACGAGCAGTACTTC. Encoded protein: CATDRGTYEQYF. The J gene is TRBJ2-7, the V gene TRBV30, with 9 bases that match TRBD1. Trimming at V came to 8 bases and at J to 2 bases, leaving 4 bases not matched to a gene. The CDR3 extends over 12 amino acids. The germline gives CDR1 GTSNPN, CDR2 SVGIG (reference sequence).

This chain connects TRBV7-6 to TRBJ1-5; TRBD1 aligns across 8 bases. V lost 5 bases to trimming and J lost 2 bases; unmatched junction nucleotides: 8. The germline V gene has CDR1 SGHVS and CDR2 FNYEAQ. The CDR3 sequence is 16 residues long. The CDR3: CASSPGQGEGNQPQHF. CDR3 bases: TGTGCCAGCAGCCCCGGACAGGGCGAAGGCAATCAGCCCCAGCATTTT.

The rearrangement links TRBV2 to TRBJ1-2; D gene uncertain. The V and J ends lost 4 bases and 8 bases respectively, with 8 bases between them. This CDR3 has 11 residues. Germline values: CDR1 SNHLY, CDR2 FYNNEI. CDR3 residues: CASSAGSGYTF. The CDR3 DNA follows: TGTGCCAGCAGTGCGGGAAGCGGCTACACCTTC.

A single count supports this clone. The V call is TRBV9, the J call TRBJ2-5, with unresolved D. The germline V gene encodes CDR1 SGDLS and CDR2 YYNGEE. Trimming cost V 0 bases and J 2 bases, with 8 bases left between them. The CDR3 totals 14 residues. The CDR3 loop is CASSVGTAQETQYF. The CDR3 DNA follows: TGTGCCAGCAGCGTAGGGACGGCACAAGAGACCCAGTACTTC.

The V and J genes are TRBV6-1 and TRBJ1-4; no definite D call. The CDR3 is 13 amino acids. Germline CDR1 is MNHNS and CDR2 is SASEGT. Trimming removed 2 bases at V and 7 bases at J, with 8 bases between. In DNA form, the CDR3 reads TGTGCCAGCAGTGAAAATTGGGCTGAAAAACTGTTTTTT. Protein product: CASSENWAEKLFF.

J is TRBJ2-5 and V is TRBV5-1; D might be TRBD1 or TRBD2, each matching 5 bases. The CDR3 is 17 residues long. Germline lookup yields CDR1 SGHRS and CDR2 YFSETQ. Between the trimmed V and J ends, which lost 7 bases and 2 bases, there was a span of 24 bases. In DNA form, the CDR3 reads TGCGCCAGCCCCCCAGCGGAGAGCAGGGCCTTACAAGAGACCCAGTACTTC. Translated: CASPPAESRALQETQYF.

V and J are TRBV5-1 and TRBJ1-3; D might be TRBD1 (5 bases). V gave up 0 bases and J gave up 0 bases, with 13 bases separating them. The CDR3 covers 17 residues. Germline CDR1 reads SGHRS; CDR2 reads YFSETQ. The CDR3 DNA reads as TGCGCCAGCAGCTTGGGACGGACACGACTCTCTGGAAACACCATATATTTT. Translated, it gives CASSLGRTRLSGNTIYF.

This clone is a singleton in its sample. The V call is TRBV6-1, the J call TRBJ1-2; D is ambiguous. Trimming took 4 bases from V and 4 from J, leaving 13 bases between them. Germline V gene lookup returns CDR1 MNHNS and CDR2 SASEGT. The CDR3 is 14 amino acids. Written as DNA, the CDR3 is TGTGCCAGCAGTGTTGGGGTCCCTACCTATGGCTACACCTTC. It encodes CASSVGVPTYGYTF.